Following are 10 T cell receptor beta chains from one sample sequenced in a study of blood T cell repertoires in COVID-19. Produced via immunoSEQ multiplex PCR; TCRdb's table is partial and in-frame only. Of some 130,000 clones listed, 81% were seen once; the top ten hold 8.4%. The sequenced sample consisted of peripheral blood. Receptors originate from a woman aged 60-75 years with active or convalescent COVID-19.

The chain combines TRBV28 with TRBJ2-1; TRBD2 matches 9 bases. CDR1 is MDHEN, CDR2 SYDVKM, per germline. This CDR3 contains 16 residues. V shed 5 bases, J shed 4 bases, and the junction held 9 bases outside the gene matches. The DNA for the CDR3 is TGTGCCAGCAGTCCCCCAGGCGGGAGGGGGTACAATGAGCAGTTCTTC. Amino acid sequence: CASSPPGGRGYNEQFF.

Ten or more counts support this clone. This chain uses TRBV11-2 with TRBJ1-1; the D gene is possibly TRBD1 (5 bases). CDR3 length equals 14 residues. V gave up 5 bases and J gave up 1 base, with 11 bases separating them. Germline CDR1 is SGHAT and CDR2 is FQNNGV. This chain's CDR3 is CASSRGLTNTEAFF. CDR3 nucleotide sequence: TGTGCCAGCAGCAGGGGTCTTACGAACACTGAAGCTTTCTTT.

The V call is TRBV5-1, the J call TRBJ1-4, with TRBD1 matching over 7 bases. Germline V gene data show CDR1 as SGHRS and CDR2 as YFSETQ. V lost 3 bases, J lost 4 bases, and 9 bases stayed unmatched. The CDR3 has 16 residues. CDR3 protein: CASSYGTVGGNEKLFF. The CDR3 region has the DNA TGCGCCAGCAGCTATGGGACAGTTGGGGGTAATGAAAAACTGTTTTTT.

V usage is TRBV6-2 or TRBV6-3 and J usage is TRBJ2-2; TRBD2 matches at 10 bases. The CDR3 is made up of 17 amino acids. Germline CDR1 reads MNHEY; CDR2 reads SVGEGT. The ends lost 2 bases at V and 2 bases at J; junction bases unmatched: 5. CDR3 loop: CASSYGAGGPNTGELFF. CDR3 DNA sequence: TGTGCCAGCAGTTACGGAGCGGGAGGGCCTAACACCGGGGAGCTGTTTTTT.

V gene TRBV3-1 (or the pseudogene TRBV3-2) combines with J gene TRBJ2-5; D might be TRBD2 (6 bases). Trimming removed 0 bases from V and 5 bases from J, with 13 bases in between. The germline gives CDR1 LGHDT, CDR2 YNNKEL (reference sequence). There are 15 residues in the CDR3. In DNA, the CDR3 is TGTGCCAGCAGCCAAGAAGGGCAGGAGGGTGAGACCCAGTACTTC. As protein: CASSQEGQEGETQYF.

The chain combines TRBV3-1 (or the pseudogene TRBV3-2) with TRBJ2-7, with 14 bases matching TRBD2. Germline assignment: CDR1 LGHDT and CDR2 YNNKEL (reference sequence). J was trimmed by 2 bases and V by 5 bases; bases with no gene match: 5. This CDR3 contains 16 residues. The CDR3 bases are TGTGCCAGCAGCGCCCGACTAGCGGGAGGGCCCTACGAGCAGTACTTC. Its translation: CASSARLAGGPYEQYF.

This clone was seen a single time. This rearrangement joins TRBV2 to TRBJ1-6; D is ambiguous. Germline V CDR1 and CDR2: SNHLY, FYNNEI. The CDR3 spans 14 residues. The V gene lost 6 bases and the J gene lost 7 bases, with 13 bases spanning the gap. The CDR3: CASSPAEGNSPLHF. CDR3 DNA: TGTGCCAGCAGCCCGGCGGAAGGAAATTCACCCCTCCACTTT.

V gene TRBV30 combines with J gene TRBJ1-5; 7 bases map to TRBD1. The CDR3 totals 16 residues. Unmatched junction bases numbered 11, after V lost 2 bases and J lost 4 bases. Germline assignment: CDR1 GTSNPN and CDR2 SVGIG (reference sequence). Here the CDR3 DNA reads TGTGCCTGGAGTCCCAGGGGACAGATTACTAATCAGCCCCAGCATTTT. Translating gives CAWSPRGQITNQPQHF. Together with reference TRBV30 and TRBJ1-5, the CDR3 gives the full variable domain: SQTIHQWPATLVQPVGSPLSLECTVEGTSNPNLYWYRQAAGRGLQLLFYSVGIGQISSEVPQNLSASRPQDRQFILSSKKLLLSDSGFYLCAWSPRGQITNQPQHFGDGTRLSIL.

The J gene is TRBJ1-1, the V gene TRBV9, with D tentatively TRBD1 (5 bases). Germline V gene lookup returns CDR1 SGDLS and CDR2 YYNGEE. V was trimmed by 1 base and J by 1 base, leaving 11 bases between them. The length of the CDR3 is 15 residues. CDR3 bases: TGTGCCAGCAGCGTATCCCAGGGTGGGAACACTGAAGCTTTCTTT. Its translation is CASSVSQGGNTEAFF.

V is TRBV5-1 and J is TRBJ2-7, with TRBD2 matching over 13 bases. V lost 0 bases to trimming and J lost 4 bases; unmatched junction nucleotides: 4. The germline V gene has CDR1 SGHRS and CDR2 YFSETQ. The CDR3 is made up of 16 amino acids. This CDR3 is CASSLDPGLAGYEQYF. The CDR3 nucleotides read TGCGCCAGCAGCTTGGATCCGGGACTAGCGGGGTACGAGCAGTACTTC. The complete variable domain, with remaining parts taken from reference TRBV5-1 and TRBJ2-7, reads KAGVTQTPRYLIKTRGQQVTLSCSPISGHRSVSWYQQTPGQGLQFLFEYFSETQRNKGNFPGRFSGRQFSNSRSEMNVSTLELGDSALYLCASSLDPGLAGYEQYFGPGTRLTVT.